This record covers a single TCR beta chain. The antigen this receptor binds is unknown. It has no much larger one-base neighbor in the sample; base qualities were not kept. The data belong to a study of blood T cell repertoires in COVID-19 (dated by TCRdb to about 2020). The study in broad terms: Samples from collaborators originated in the United States, Italy and Spain and spanned both the acute and convalescent phases of COVID-19. Subjects who had been exposed to COVID-19, were actively infected with it, or had recovered from it provided the deeply sampled blood TCRbeta repertoires that made up the dataset. Samples came from the ongoing ImmuneRACE study (first 160 participants) plus 1,254 subjects from 6 global collaborators. The material from the prospective study consisted of cDNA or gDNA derived from T cells, B-cell-depleted T cells, or PBMCs. The repertoires were made available in a free public database intended to serve as a resource for research on the immune response to SARS-CoV-2. Where available, HLA class I and class II types were obtained from metadata supplied by the sample provider rather than from assay-based typing. A de-identified subject ID, COVID-19 status, age in years and sex were almost always included in the sample metadata. What the authors observed across the whole study: Clinical and demographic metadata were provided uncurated, with the amount varying by source and participant.

The CDR3, from cysteine to phenylalanine, totals 14 residues. The DNA shown is the 42-base CDR3, in frame from base 1. The germline V gene provides CDR1 SGDLS and CDR2 YYNGEE. At the junction V is shortened by 0 bases and J by 4 bases, with 8 bases in between. One collaborating source in Seattle enrolled patients while the patients were actively infected and followed the patients over time throughout the course of disease. Collaborating institutions collected whole blood in K2EDTA tubes following their own protocols. For TCRbeta analysis, collaborators shipped samples in one of three forms: frozen whole blood, isolated PBMCs, or DNA extracted from either of those sample types. The immunoSEQ Assay, a bias-controlled multiplex PCR, was used to amplify TCRbeta CDR3 regions from genomic DNA. Per the authors' processing: Nucleated cell counts per sample were estimated from amplification of reference gene primers within the assay. Sequence reads were collapsed and filtered to measure the absolute abundance of every unique TCRbeta CDR3 rearrangement. For each sample, productive Simpson clonality was calculated by taking the square root of Simpson's diversity index across productive rearrangements. TCRdb retrieved this table from immuneACCESS and kept in-frame rearrangements only. Not all clones are present; in checked studies, unresolved V genes account for under half, and no reason is known for the remainder. The V and J calls and clone size come from that table; D and trimming were worked out from the DNA. The sample records about 300,000 clones, approximately 92% of which are singletons. Of the sample, under 7% falls within the top ten clones.

The chain joins TRBV9 to TRBJ2-1, with the D gene not clear enough to name. Sequencing input: peripheral blood. This clonotype was obtained from a woman aged 25-40 years with COVID-19, enrolled during active disease. DNA sequence: TGTGCCAGCAGCGTAGGTCGCAGATACAATGAGCAGTTCTTC. This is translated as CASSVGRRYNEQFF.